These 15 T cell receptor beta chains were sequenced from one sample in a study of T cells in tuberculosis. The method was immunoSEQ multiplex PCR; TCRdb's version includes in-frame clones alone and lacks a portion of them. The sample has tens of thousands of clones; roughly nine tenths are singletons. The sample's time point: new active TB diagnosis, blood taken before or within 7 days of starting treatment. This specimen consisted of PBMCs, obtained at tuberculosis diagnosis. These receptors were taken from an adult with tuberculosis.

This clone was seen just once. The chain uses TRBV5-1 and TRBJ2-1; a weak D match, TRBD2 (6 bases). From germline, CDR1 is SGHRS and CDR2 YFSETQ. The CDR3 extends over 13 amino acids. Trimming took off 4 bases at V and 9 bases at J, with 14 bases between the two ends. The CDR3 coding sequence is TGCGCCAGCAGCCTAGTTGTGGGGGGTGAGCAGTTCTTC. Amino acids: CASSLVVGGEQFF. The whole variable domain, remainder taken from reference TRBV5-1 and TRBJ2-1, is KAGVTQTPRYLIKTRGQQVTLSCSPISGHRSVSWYQQTPGQGLQFLFEYFSETQRNKGNFPGRFSGRQFSNSRSEMNVSTLELGDSALYLCASSLVVGGEQFFGPGTRLTVL.

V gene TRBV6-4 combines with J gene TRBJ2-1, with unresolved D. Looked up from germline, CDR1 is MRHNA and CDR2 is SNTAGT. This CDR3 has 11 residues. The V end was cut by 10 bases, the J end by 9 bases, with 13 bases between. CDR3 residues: CATRPYCEQFF. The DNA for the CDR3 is TGTGCCACCAGACCCTATTGTGAGCAGTTCTTC.

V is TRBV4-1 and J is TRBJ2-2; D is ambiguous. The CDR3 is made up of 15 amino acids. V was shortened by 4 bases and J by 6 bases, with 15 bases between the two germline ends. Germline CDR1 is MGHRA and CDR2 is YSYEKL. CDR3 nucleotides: TGCGCCAGCAGCCTTCGAGCAGGTATCCCCGGGGAGCTGTTTTTT. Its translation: CASSLRAGIPGELFF.

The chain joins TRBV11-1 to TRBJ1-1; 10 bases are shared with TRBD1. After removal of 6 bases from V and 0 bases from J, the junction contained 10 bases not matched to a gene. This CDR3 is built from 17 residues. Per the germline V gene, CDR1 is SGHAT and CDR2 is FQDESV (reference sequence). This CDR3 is CASSPGTGVEVNTEAFF. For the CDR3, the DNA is TGTGCCAGCAGTCCCGGGACAGGGGTAGAGGTGAACACTGAAGCTTTCTTT.

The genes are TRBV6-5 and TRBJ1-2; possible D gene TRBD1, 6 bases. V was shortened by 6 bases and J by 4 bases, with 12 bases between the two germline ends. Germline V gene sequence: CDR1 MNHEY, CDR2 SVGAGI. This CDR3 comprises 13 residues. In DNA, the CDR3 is TGTGCCAGCAGACCGGACAGTACCTATGGCTACACCTTC. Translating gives CASRPDSTYGYTF.

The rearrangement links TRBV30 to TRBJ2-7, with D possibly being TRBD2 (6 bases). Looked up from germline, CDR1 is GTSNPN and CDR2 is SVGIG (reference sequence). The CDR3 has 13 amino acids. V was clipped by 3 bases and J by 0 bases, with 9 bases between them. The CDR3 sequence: CAWSPGSSYEQYF. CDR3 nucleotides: TGTGCCTGGAGCCCCGGGAGCTCCTACGAGCAGTACTTC.

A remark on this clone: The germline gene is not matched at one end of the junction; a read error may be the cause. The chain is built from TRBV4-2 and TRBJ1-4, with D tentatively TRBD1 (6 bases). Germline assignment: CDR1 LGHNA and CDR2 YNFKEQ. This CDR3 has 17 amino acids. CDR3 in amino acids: CASNQEYLDSSNEKLFF. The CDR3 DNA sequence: TGTGCCAGCAACCAAGAATATCTGGACAGCTCTAATGAAAAACTGTTTTTT.

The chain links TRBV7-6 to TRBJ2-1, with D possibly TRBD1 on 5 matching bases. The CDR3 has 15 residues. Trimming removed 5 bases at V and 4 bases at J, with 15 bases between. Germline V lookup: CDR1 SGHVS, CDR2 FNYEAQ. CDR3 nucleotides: TGTGCCAGCAGCCCCTTAGGGGCCCAATACAATGAGCAGTTCTTC. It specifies CASSPLGAQYNEQFF.

CDR3 residues: CASRSYSGANVLTF. CDR3 sequence (DNA): TGTGCCAGCAGATCCTACTCTGGGGCCAACGTCCTGACTTTC. The chain is built from TRBV28 and TRBJ2-6; no firm D call. Germline V gives CDR1 MDHEN, CDR2 SYDVKM. V was pared by 6 bases and J by 0 bases, with 6 bases between. This CDR3 comprises 14 residues.

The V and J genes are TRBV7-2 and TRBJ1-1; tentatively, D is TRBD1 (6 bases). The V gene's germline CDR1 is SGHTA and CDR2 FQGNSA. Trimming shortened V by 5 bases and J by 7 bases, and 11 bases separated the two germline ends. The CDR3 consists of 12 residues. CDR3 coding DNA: TGTGCCAGCAGCCTCACGACAGGTGAAGCTTTCTTT. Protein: CASSLTTGEAFF.

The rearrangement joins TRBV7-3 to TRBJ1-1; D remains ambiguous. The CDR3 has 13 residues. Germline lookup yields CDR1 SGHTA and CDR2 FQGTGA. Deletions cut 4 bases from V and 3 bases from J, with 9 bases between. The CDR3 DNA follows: TGTGCCAGCAGCTCAGTCGGGGACACTGAAGCTTTCTTT. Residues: CASSSVGDTEAFF. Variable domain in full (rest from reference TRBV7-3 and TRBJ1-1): GAGVSQTPSNKVTEKGKYVELRCDPISGHTALYWYRQSLGQGPEFLIYFQGTGAADDSGLPNDRFFAVRPEGSVSTLKIQRTERGDSAVYLCASSSVGDTEAFFGQGTRLTVV.

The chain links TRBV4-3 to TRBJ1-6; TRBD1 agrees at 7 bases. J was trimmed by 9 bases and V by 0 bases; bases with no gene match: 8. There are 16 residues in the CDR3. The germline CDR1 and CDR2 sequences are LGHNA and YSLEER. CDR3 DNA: TGCGCCAGCAGCCAAGAGCGGTGGACAGGCGGTTCACCCCTCCACTTT. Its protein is CASSQERWTGGSPLHF.

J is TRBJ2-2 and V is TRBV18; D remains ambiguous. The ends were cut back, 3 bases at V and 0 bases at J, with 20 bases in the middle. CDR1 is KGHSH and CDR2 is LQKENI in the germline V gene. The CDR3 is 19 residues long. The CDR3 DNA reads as TGTGCCAGCTCACCGAGATACATGGCGGTGATCTCGAACACCGGGGAGCTGTTTTTT. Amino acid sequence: CASSPRYMAVISNTGELFF.

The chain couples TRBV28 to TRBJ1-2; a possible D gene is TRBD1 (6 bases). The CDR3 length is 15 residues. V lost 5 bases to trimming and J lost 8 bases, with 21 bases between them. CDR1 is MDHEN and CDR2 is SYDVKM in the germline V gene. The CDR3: CASSATGQSVGGYTF. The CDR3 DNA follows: TGTGCCAGCAGTGCGACAGGACAATCCGTCGGAGGCTACACCTTC.

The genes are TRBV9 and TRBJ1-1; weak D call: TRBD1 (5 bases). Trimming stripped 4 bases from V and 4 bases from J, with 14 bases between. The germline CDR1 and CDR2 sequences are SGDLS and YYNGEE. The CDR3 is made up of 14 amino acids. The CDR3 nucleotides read TGTGCCAGCAGCTCGTTGGACACATCCACTGAAGCTTTCTTT. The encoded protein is CASSSLDTSTEAFF.